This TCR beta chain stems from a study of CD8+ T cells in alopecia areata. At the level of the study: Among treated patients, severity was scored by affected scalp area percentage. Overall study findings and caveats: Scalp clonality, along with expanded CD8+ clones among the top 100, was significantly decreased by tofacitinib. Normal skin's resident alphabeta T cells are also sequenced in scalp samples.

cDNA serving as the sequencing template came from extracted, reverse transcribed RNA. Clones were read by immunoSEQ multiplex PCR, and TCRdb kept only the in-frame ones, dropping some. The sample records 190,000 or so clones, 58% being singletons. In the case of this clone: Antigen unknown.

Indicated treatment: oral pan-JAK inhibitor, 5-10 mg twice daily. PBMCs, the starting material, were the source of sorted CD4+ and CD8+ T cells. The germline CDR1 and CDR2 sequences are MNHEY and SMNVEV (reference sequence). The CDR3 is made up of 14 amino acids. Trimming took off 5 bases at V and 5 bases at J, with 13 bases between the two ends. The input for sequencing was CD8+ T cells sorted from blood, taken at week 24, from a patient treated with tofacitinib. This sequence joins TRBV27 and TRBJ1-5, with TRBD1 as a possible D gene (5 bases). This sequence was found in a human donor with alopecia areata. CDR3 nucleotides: TGTGCCAGCAGTGCCCGGGACGCCGATCAGCCCCAGCATTTT. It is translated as CASSARDADQPQHF.